Following are 19 T cell receptor beta chains from one sample sequenced in a study of T cells in women clearing cervical HPV infection. Using immunoSEQ multiplex PCR, the repertoire was profiled, and TCRdb retains in-frame clones only, with some absent. The sample has 9,500 to 15,000 clones, and its top ten clones hold roughly 23%. Sequencing input: blood buffy coat. These receptors all stem from a woman aged 18-69 years with a cervical HPV16 infection that either progressed to CIN3+ or cleared (not recorded which).

In the case of this clone: The sequenced fragment ends 3 residues before the CDR3 boundary, so the rest is inferred from the germline J gene. This chain connects TRBV13 to TRBJ2-5; weak D call: TRBD1 (7 bases). Trimming removed 5 bases at V and 3 bases at J, with 10 bases between. Germline V gives CDR1 PRHDT, CDR2 FYEKMQ (reference sequence). The CDR3 runs 13 residues. The sequenced part of the CDR3 DNA is TGTGCCAGCAGCATCAGGGGGGAAGAGACC. Translated: CASSIRGEET. The whole CDR3 reads CASSIRGEETQYF. Using reference TRBV13 and TRBJ2-5 for the parts outside the CDR3, the full variable domain is AAGVIQSPRHLIKEKRETATLKCYPIPRHDTVYWYQQGPGQDPQFLISFYEKMQSDKGSIPDRFSAQQFSDYHSELNMSSLELGDSALYFCASSIRGEETQYFGPGTRLLVL.

As for this clone: The read ends 3 residues shy of where the CDR3 ends; the end is completed using the germline J gene. This rearrangement joins TRBV20-1 to TRBJ2-7; the match to TRBD2 covers 9 bases. The ends lost 6 bases at V and 2 bases at J; junction bases unmatched: 11. This CDR3 comprises 15 residues. Germline assignment: CDR1 DFQATT and CDR2 SNEGSKA (reference sequence). The CDR3 sequence: CSASIRLAAAYEQYF. CDR3 DNA (partial): TGCAGTGCGAGTATTAGACTAGCGGCTGCCTACGAG.

A remark on this clone: At one of its ends the junction is not consistent with the germline gene, which may arise from a read error. Coverage ceases 3 residues before the CDR3 finishes, and the germline J gene fills in the end. The chain carries TRBV9 and TRBJ2-3; D possibly corresponds to TRBD2 (7 bases). The CDR3 consists of 15 residues. CDR1 is SGDLS, CDR2 YYNGEE, per germline. Partial CDR3 DNA: TGTACCAGCAGCGCCCGGGGGGCGGGCACAGATACG. Translation gives CTSSARGAGTDT. The complete CDR3 protein is CTSSARGAGTDTQYF. The variable domain in full, with the rest retrieved from reference TRBV9 and TRBJ2-3, is DSGVTQTPKHLITATGQRVTLRCSPRSGDLSVYWYQQSLDQGLQFLIQYYNGEERAKGNILERFSAQQFPDLHSELNLSSLELGDSALYFCTSSARGAGTDTQYFGPGTRLTVL.

A remark on this clone: The read is 3 residues too short to cover the CDR3 end, so that end is filled in from the germline J gene. The chain is built from TRBV29-1 and TRBJ1-1; D perhaps matches TRBD1 (6 bases). Trimming shortened V by 4 bases and J by 4 bases, and 7 bases separated the two germline ends. This CDR3 has 11 residues. Germline V CDR1 and CDR2: SQVTM, ANQGSEA. The CDR3 DNA, read in part, is TGCAGCGTTGCGGACAGCACTGAA. Encoded protein: CSVADSTE. The CDR3 as a whole reads CSVADSTEAFF.

Partial CDR3 DNA: TGCGCCAGCAGCTTGGACAAAGCCAAAAACATT. Residues: CASSLDKAKNI. The full CDR3 sequence reads CASSLDKAKNIQYF. The chain is built from TRBV5-1 and TRBJ2-4; D is undetermined. The CDR3 goes on 3 residues after the read ends, and that part is filled in from the germline J gene. The CDR3 covers 14 residues. Trimming removed 0 bases at V and 0 bases at J, with 4 bases between. From germline, CDR1 is SGHRS and CDR2 YFSETQ.

Of note for this clone: The CDR3 extends 3 residues past the end of the read, so its final part is completed from the germline J gene. The chain uses TRBV7-7 and TRBJ2-5; 10 positions match TRBD2. The germline V gene encodes CDR1 SSHAT and CDR2 FNYEAQ (reference sequence). The CDR3 extends over 16 amino acids. The ends lost 3 bases at V and 4 bases at J; junction bases unmatched: 8. The part of the CDR3 DNA that was read is TGTGCCAGCAGCTTGGGCAGCGGGGGGGCCGGAGAGACC. This gives the protein CASSLGSGGAGET. The whole CDR3 protein reads CASSLGSGGAGETQYF.

This clone is deemed large by its frequency. The CDR3 is cut off 3 residues early in the read; its end comes from the germline J gene. The chain recombines TRBV6-1 with TRBJ2-5; 10 nucleotides match TRBD2. Germline lookup yields CDR1 MNHNS and CDR2 SASEGT. This CDR3 spans 17 amino acids. Trimming cost V 1 base and J 2 bases; bases outside gene matches: 7. The CDR3: CASSEGPQLAGQETQYF. The CDR3 DNA, read in part, is TGTGCCAGCAGTGAAGGACCTCAACTAGCGGGACAAGAGACC.

About this clone: The read stops 3 residues short of the end of the CDR3; the missing end is completed from the germline J gene. The rearrangement links TRBV7-2 to TRBJ2-5; D remains ambiguous. This CDR3 has 11 residues. V lost 5 bases to trimming and J lost 6 bases, with 7 bases between them. Germline assignment: CDR1 SGHTA and CDR2 FQGNSA. CDR3 bases read: TGTGCCAGCAGCCCCGCGCAGACC. It specifies CASSPAQT. Given in full, the CDR3 is CASSPAQTQYF.

Note on this clone: The DNA ends 3 residues before the CDR3 does, and the rest of the CDR3 is filled in from the germline J gene. The rearrangement joins TRBV7-9 to TRBJ1-6; a possible D gene is TRBD1 (5 bases). Germline CDR1 reads SEHNR; CDR2 reads FQNEAQ (reference sequence). V shed 1 base and J shed 6 bases, with 10 bases lying between them. The CDR3 covers 15 residues. The CDR3 DNA, read in part, is TGTGCCAGCAGCTTAGGGCAGGGCGGTAATTCACCC. Its translation: CASSLGQGGNSP. The whole CDR3 sequence is CASSLGQGGNSPLHF.

Regarding this clone: The read falls 3 residues short of the CDR3 end, and the missing part is taken from the germline J gene. V gene TRBV6-2 or TRBV6-3 combines with J gene TRBJ2-7, with D hard to call. The CDR3 length is 14 residues. V lost 0 bases and J 4 bases, leaving 10 bases between the germline ends. Germline assignment: CDR1 MNHEY and CDR2 SVGEGT. This CDR3 reads CASSYSYRGYEQYF. The covered CDR3 bases are TGTGCCAGCAGTTACTCGTACAGAGGATACGAG.

As to this clone: The observed sequence ends 3 residues before the CDR3 terminus, with the missing tail filled in from the germline J gene. The rearrangement joins TRBV20-1 to TRBJ2-3; 8 positions agree with TRBD1. The V gene's germline CDR1 is DFQATT and CDR2 SNEGSKA (reference sequence). V was pared by 6 bases and J by 5 bases, with 16 bases of the junction left unmatched. CDR3 size: 16 residues. CDR3 in amino acids: CSALQSSAGGRDTQYF. The sequenced part of the CDR3 DNA is TGCAGTGCGCTACAATCCTCGGCAGGGGGCAGAGATACG.

This clone is identified as medium-sized from frequency. The CDR3 is cut off 3 residues early in the read; its end comes from the germline J gene. The rearrangement uses TRBV5-6 and TRBJ2-2, with D possibly TRBD2 on 5 matching bases. V lost 3 bases and J 5 bases, leaving 14 bases between the germline ends. The CDR3 loop spans 15 amino acids. CDR1 is SGHDT and CDR2 is YYEEEE in the germline V gene. The DNA read from the CDR3 is TGTGCCAGCAGCTCGAGGGTGGGTTGGACCGGGGAG. The encoded protein is CASSSRVGWTGE. In full, the CDR3 is CASSSRVGWTGELFF.

To note about this clone: Read coverage stops 3 residues before the CDR3 terminus; the germline J gene supplies the remainder. The J gene is TRBJ2-3, the V gene TRBV7-7; TRBD1 might be the D (6 bases). The CDR3 is 14 residues long. Germline V lookup: CDR1 SSHAT, CDR2 FNYEAQ (reference sequence). V was clipped by 5 bases and J by 2 bases, with 11 bases between them. The sequenced CDR3 bases are TGTGCCAGCAGCCCTACAGGGTCCACAGATACG. Translation: CASSPTGSTDT. The whole CDR3 sequence is CASSPTGSTDTQYF.

For this clone: The read finishes 3 residues shy of the CDR3 end, and the germline J gene is used to complete it. The chain combines TRBV2 with TRBJ2-7; D possibly corresponds to TRBD1 (6 bases). The V end lost 0 bases, the J end lost 0 bases, and 18 bases lay between the germline ends. CDR1 and CDR2 from the germline V gene are SNHLY and FYNNEI. The CDR3 extends over 18 amino acids. The CDR3: CASSEAGWGRDSSYEQYF. The part of the CDR3 DNA that was read is TGTGCCAGCAGTGAAGCCGGGTGGGGGCGCGACAGCTCCTACGAG.

CDR3 DNA (partial): TGTGCCAGTAGTATAGATACAGGGAACGCCTACAATGAG. Translated, it gives CASSIDTGNAYNE. Given in full, the CDR3 is CASSIDTGNAYNEQFF. The J gene is TRBJ2-1, the V gene TRBV19; possibly TRBD1 for D (6 bases). The read falls 3 residues short of the CDR3 end, and the missing part is taken from the germline J gene. This CDR3 is 16 amino acids long. Germline CDR1 LNHDA, CDR2 SQIVND (reference sequence). V was pared by 0 bases and J by 2 bases, with 11 bases between.

This chain's CDR3 is CASGLVRETQYF. Partial CDR3 DNA: TGTGCTAGTGGTTTGGTCAGGGAGACC. The chain links TRBV12-5 to TRBJ2-5; D is unresolved. The read ends 3 residues early relative to the CDR3; the germline J gene fills the gap. V lost 0 bases to trimming and J lost 5 bases, with 4 bases between them. Germline loops: CDR1 LGHNT, CDR2 FRNRAP. The CDR3 runs to 12 residues.

Considering frequency, this clone is medium-sized. CDR3 DNA, as far as it was read: TGTGCCTGGAGTCCCCGGACAGGGTGGAACACTGAA. Translated: CAWSPRTGWNTE. The entire CDR3 sequence reads CAWSPRTGWNTEAFF. The rearrangement links TRBV30 to TRBJ1-1, with TRBD1 identical over 8 bases. The CDR3 end falls 3 residues outside the read, so it is completed with the germline J gene. CDR3 size: 15 residues. Germline V CDR1 and CDR2: GTSNPN, SVGIG (reference sequence). V lost 2 bases and J lost 1; bases outside the gene matches: 6.

A word on this clone: The read ends 3 residues early relative to the CDR3; the germline J gene fills the gap. The V call is TRBV5-1, the J call TRBJ2-5; 12 bases agree with TRBD2. Germline V gene sequence: CDR1 SGHRS, CDR2 YFSETQ. Trimming at V came to 0 bases and at J to 5 bases, leaving 8 bases not matched to a gene. The CDR3 has 17 amino acids. CDR3 region: CASSLGSLAGGQETQYF. CDR3 DNA (partial): TGCGCCAGCAGCTTGGGAAGTCTAGCGGGGGGGCAGGAGACC.

Comments on this clone: The sequenced fragment ends 3 residues before the CDR3 boundary, so the rest is inferred from the germline J gene. V gene TRBV11-3 combines with J gene TRBJ1-4, with no clear D. The ends were cut back, 5 bases at V and 8 bases at J, with 9 bases in the middle. Germline lookup yields CDR1 SGHNT and CDR2 YENEEA. CDR3 length equals 12 residues. The covered CDR3 bases are TGTGCCAGCAGCCAGCTAGAGGAAAAA. It codes for CASSQLEEK. The full CDR3 reads CASSQLEEKLFF.